The 15 T cell receptor beta chains reported below all come from one sample, sequenced in a study of early stage breast cancer tumors. The data were produced by immunoSEQ multiplex PCR, yet TCRdb's version contains in-frame clones alone and is incomplete. The repertoire holds about 21,000 clones, with about 78% as singletons. The sequenced sample was blood. Receptors were obtained from a person between 55 and 69 years old with breast cancer.

The genes are TRBV9 and TRBJ1-5; the D is unclear. CDR3 size: 15 residues. Germline V gene lookup returns CDR1 SGDLS and CDR2 YYNGEE. Trimming took off 4 bases at V and 1 base at J, with 12 bases between the two ends. The CDR3 region is CASSPTPGSNQPQHF. In DNA, the CDR3 is TGTGCCAGCAGCCCAACCCCCGGGAGCAATCAGCCCCAGCATTTT.

This rearrangement joins TRBV9 to TRBJ2-1, with TRBD2 matching over 14 bases. V lost 1 base, J lost 8 bases, and 17 bases stayed unmatched. CDR3 size: 20 residues. Looked up from germline, CDR1 is SGDLS and CDR2 is YYNGEE. CDR3 residues: CASSVQDRGTSGSWVDEQFF. CDR3 sequence (DNA): TGTGCCAGCAGCGTACAAGACAGGGGGACTAGCGGGAGTTGGGTGGATGAGCAGTTCTTC.

In this sample, this clone turned up once. The rearrangement uses TRBV5-6 and TRBJ2-3; TRBD2 matches at 13 bases. CDR3 length: 15 amino acids. Germline V CDR1 and CDR2: SGHDT, YYEEEE. Losses at the gene ends were 4 bases for V and 5 bases for J; bases not matched to a gene: 4. CDR3: CASSGLAGARDTQYF. The CDR3 nucleotides read TGTGCCAGCAGCGGACTAGCGGGGGCCCGAGATACGCAGTATTTT.

This rearrangement joins TRBV18 to TRBJ1-3, with D possibly being TRBD1 (5 bases). V lost 2 bases and J 4 bases, leaving 9 bases between the germline ends. The CDR3 covers 14 residues. Germline V gene data show CDR1 as KGHSH and CDR2 as LQKENI. The CDR3 DNA reads as TGTGCCAGCTCACCAGCGGCAGGGGGAAACACCATATATTTT. This sequence encodes CASSPAAGGNTIYF.

The CDR3 nucleotides read TGTGCCAGCACGGAGCGCCTCTCCTACGAGCAGTACTTC. It codes for CASTERLSYEQYF. V gene TRBV11-3 combines with J gene TRBJ2-7, with D unclear. The V gene lost 7 bases and the J gene lost 0 bases, with 10 bases spanning the gap. The CDR3 contains 13 residues. CDR1 is SGHNT, CDR2 YENEEA, per germline.

This rearrangement joins TRBV5-1 to TRBJ1-3, with a weak D call TRBD1 (5 bases). Germline V gene data show CDR1 as SGHRS and CDR2 as YFSETQ. The CDR3 is 16 residues long. Trimming cost V 0 bases and J 1 base, with 11 bases left between them. Here the CDR3 reads CASSLAAGPSGNTIYF. CDR3 nucleotides: TGCGCCAGCAGCTTGGCCGCGGGGCCTTCTGGAAACACCATATATTTT.

The chain has TRBV5-1 and TRBJ2-4; 14 positions agree with TRBD2. The CDR3 is 16 residues long. V shed 3 bases, J shed 4 bases, and the junction held 3 bases outside the gene matches. Germline V gene sequence: CDR1 SGHRS, CDR2 YFSETQ. CDR3 sequence (DNA): TGCGCCAGCAGCTGGGGGACTAGCGGGGGAAAAAACATTCAGTACTTC. Translated, it gives CASSWGTSGGKNIQYF.

V and J are TRBV30 and TRBJ2-6; D might be TRBD1 or TRBD2, each matching 6 bases. V lost 3 bases and J lost 4, with 13 bases in between. The CDR3 runs to 15 residues. In germline, CDR1 is GTSNPN, CDR2 SVGIG (reference sequence). CDR3: CAWRGGRVGANVLTF. DNA of the CDR3: TGTGCCTGGAGAGGGGGGCGGGTGGGGGCCAACGTCCTGACTTTC.

The V and J genes are TRBV18 and TRBJ1-2; D is unresolved. The CDR3 is 13 amino acids. Germline V lookup: CDR1 KGHSH, CDR2 LQKENI. V gave up 3 bases and J gave up 6 bases, with 11 bases separating them. As DNA, the CDR3 is TGTGCCAGCTCACCGGAGGTTAAGGATGGCTACACCTTC. It is translated as CASSPEVKDGYTF.

In this sample, this clone turned up once. The chain uses TRBV9 and TRBJ2-5; 13 bases match TRBD2. Germline trimming cut 4 bases from V and 1 base from J; bases unmatched to any gene: 1. The germline V gene has CDR1 SGDLS and CDR2 YYNGEE. The CDR3 extends over 15 amino acids. CDR3 sequence: CASSTSGGAQETQYF. The CDR3 DNA reads TGTGCCAGCAGCACTAGCGGGGGGGCCCAAGAGACCCAGTACTTC.

The chain joins TRBV4-1 to TRBJ2-7; 8 bases agree with TRBD2. The CDR3 contains 15 residues. Germline CDR1 reads MGHRA; CDR2 reads YSYEKL. J lost 3 bases, V lost 0 bases, and 4 bases had no gene match. Here the CDR3 reads CASSQENGGGYEQYF. CDR3 nucleotides: TGCGCCAGCAGCCAAGAAAACGGGGGGGGCTACGAGCAGTACTTC.

The chain carries TRBV6-5 and TRBJ2-1, with D possibly being TRBD1 or TRBD2 (6 bases each). Per germline, CDR1 MNHEY and CDR2 SVGAGI. Trimming cost V 4 bases and J 10 bases, with 20 bases left between them. This CDR3 has 15 amino acids. CDR3 residues: CASSSKWIDGGEQFF. The CDR3 DNA is TGTGCCAGCAGTTCCAAATGGATAGACGGGGGCGAGCAGTTCTTC.

The chain combines TRBV5-1 with TRBJ2-2; 8 bases align to TRBD1. This CDR3 region has 15 residues. In germline, CDR1 is SGHRS, CDR2 YFSETQ. V lost 4 bases, J lost 1 base, and 3 bases stayed unmatched. Here the CDR3 reads CASSGGTGNTGELFF. The CDR3 DNA reads TGCGCCAGCAGCGGCGGGACAGGGAACACCGGGGAGCTGTTTTTT.

Comments on this clone: One end of the junction is discordant with germline, which a read error may explain. The V call is TRBV7-7, the J call TRBJ2-5, with a possible D match to TRBD1 (6 bases). The CDR3 runs 16 residues. Looked up from germline, CDR1 is SSHAT and CDR2 is FNYEAQ (reference sequence). The CDR3: CASSLGPQGIQETQYF. The CDR3 DNA follows: TGTGCTAGCAGCTTAGGGCCCCAGGGGATCCAAGAGACCCAGTACTTC.

The V gene is TRBV27, the J gene TRBJ2-1; 8 bases line up with TRBD1. V lost 3 bases, J lost 7 bases, and 5 bases stayed unmatched. Germline assignment: CDR1 MNHEY and CDR2 SMNVEV (reference sequence). The CDR3 is 14 amino acids. The CDR3, as DNA: TGTGCCAGCAGTTTTCGGACAGGGAAGAATGAGCAGTTCTTC. Its protein product is CASSFRTGKNEQFF.